The 20 T cell receptor beta chains presented below share a single source sample, sequenced in a study of cytomegalovirus exposure and HLA in healthy donors. The primer mix had 60 Vbeta and 13 Jbeta primers. The repertoire was sequenced with immunoSEQ multiplex PCR; TCRdb's copy has only in-frame clones and lacks some. The sample records about 150,000 clones, just under 75% being singletons. Sequenced: PBMCs. The receptor source for this set is a young woman in good health and CMV-seronegative.

The chain uses TRBV7-8 and TRBJ2-5, with TRBD1 identical over 7 bases. J was trimmed by 3 bases and V by 2 bases; bases with no gene match: 9. This CDR3 is 16 amino acids long. Germline CDR1 and CDR2: SGHVS and FQNEAQ. CDR3 region: CASSLMRGLVEETQYF. The CDR3 nucleotides read TGTGCCAGCAGCTTAATGAGGGGGCTGGTAGAAGAGACCCAGTACTTC.

This chain connects TRBV6-5 to TRBJ2-3; D remains ambiguous. Deletions cut 7 bases from V and 4 bases from J, with 12 bases between. The CDR3 length is 13 residues. Germline V gene sequence: CDR1 MNHEY, CDR2 SVGAGI. CDR3 amino acids: CASTPTAADTQYF. DNA of the CDR3: TGTGCCAGCACCCCCACGGCGGCAGATACGCAGTATTTT.

The chain couples TRBV29-1 to TRBJ1-1, with D maybe TRBD1 (6 bases). Germline CDR1 is SQVTM and CDR2 is ANQGSEA. The CDR3 runs 14 residues. With 7 bases removed from V and 4 bases from J, the gap between germline ends came to 19 bases. The CDR3 nucleotides are TGCAGCGGGCAACAGGGCCCTCTGAGCACTGAAGCTTTCTTT. Its protein product is CSGQQGPLSTEAFF.

The CDR3 loop is CAISENRDYGYTF. The CDR3 bases are TGTGCCATCAGTGAGAACAGGGACTATGGCTACACCTTC. V gene TRBV10-3 combines with J gene TRBJ1-2; weak D call: TRBD1 (6 bases). V lost 2 bases and J 3 bases, leaving 7 bases between the germline ends. Germline V gene sequence: CDR1 ENHRY, CDR2 SYGVKD. The CDR3 extends over 13 amino acids.

This chain uses TRBV11-2 with TRBJ2-7; no reliable D call. The V gene's germline CDR1 is SGHAT and CDR2 FQNNGV. Trimming shortened V by 4 bases and J by 3 bases, and 19 bases separated the two germline ends. The CDR3 is 16 amino acids. The CDR3 here is CASSSLHPRVRYEQYV. CDR3 DNA sequence: TGTGCCAGCAGCTCACTACACCCCAGAGTTCGCTACGAGCAGTACGTC.

The chain joins TRBV4-1 to TRBJ2-7; 8 bases are shared with TRBD1. The CDR3 is 17 residues long. Germline lookup yields CDR1 MGHRA and CDR2 YSYEKL. The V and J ends lost 2 bases and 5 bases, in that order; junction bases with no gene match: 14. The CDR3 region is CASSQIATATGDHEQYF. The CDR3 nucleotides are TGCGCCAGCAGCCAAATAGCCACGGCGACAGGGGACCACGAGCAGTACTTC.

This clone was picked up a small number of times. The chain joins TRBV6-5 to TRBJ2-5, with D perhaps matching TRBD1 (6 bases). CDR1 MNHEY and CDR2 SVGAGI come from the germline V gene. V was shortened by 2 bases and J by 1 base, with 8 bases between the two germline ends. The CDR3 has 14 residues. This chain's CDR3 is CASSYGQFQETQYF. For the CDR3, the DNA is TGTGCCAGCAGTTACGGACAGTTCCAAGAGACCCAGTACTTC.

The chain has TRBV6-4 and TRBJ1-5; possibly TRBD1 for D (6 bases). The CDR3 spans 15 residues. Germline lookup yields CDR1 MRHNA and CDR2 SNTAGT. Trimming took off 3 bases at V and 4 bases at J, with 13 bases between the two ends. CDR3 sequence: CASSETQGGNQPQHF. The CDR3 bases are TGTGCCAGCAGTGAGACCCAAGGGGGTAATCAGCCCCAGCATTTT.

This clone was seen a single time. V is TRBV7-9 and J is TRBJ2-3; the match to TRBD2 covers 8 bases. Germline V lookup: CDR1 SEHNR, CDR2 FQNEAQ (reference sequence). With 11 bases clipped from V and 1 base from J, the junction kept 11 bases outside the gene matches. There are 15 residues in the CDR3. CDR3 DNA: TGTGCCGCATTTTCCGGGGGGGTCGGCACAGATACGCAGTATTTT. It is translated as CAAFSGGVGTDTQYF.

The V gene is TRBV29-1, the J gene TRBJ2-1; D gene unclear. Trimming removed 4 bases from V and 3 bases from J, with 7 bases in between. Per germline, CDR1 SQVTM and CDR2 ANQGSEA. The CDR3 runs to 12 residues. CDR3 loop: CSVGPGYNEQFF. CDR3 DNA: TGCAGCGTTGGACCAGGCTACAATGAGCAGTTCTTC.

The chain's CDR3 is CAYQRKSTDTQYF. In DNA, the CDR3 is TGTGCCTACCAGCGGAAGAGCACAGATACGCAGTATTTT. This chain connects TRBV30 to TRBJ2-3; perhaps TRBD2 as D (5 bases). Trimming shortened V by 7 bases and J by 0 bases, and 11 bases separated the two germline ends. This CDR3 has 13 amino acids. CDR1 is GTSNPN and CDR2 is SVGIG in the germline V gene (reference sequence).

About this clone itself: This sample also contains other DNA sequences that code for the same CDR3. The chain links TRBV9 to TRBJ2-2, with D possibly TRBD2 on 5 matching bases. V was clipped by 2 bases and J by 0 bases, with 11 bases between them. Germline loops: CDR1 SGDLS, CDR2 YYNGEE. This CDR3 has 16 amino acids. The CDR3 sequence is CASSVVAGANTGELFF. The CDR3 bases are TGTGCCAGCAGCGTTGTAGCCGGGGCGAACACCGGGGAGCTGTTTTTT.

The rearrangement joins TRBV19 to TRBJ1-1; unclear D gene. Trimming removed 1 base at V and 10 bases at J, with 16 bases between. The CDR3 runs to 14 residues. The V gene's germline CDR1 is LNHDA and CDR2 SQIVND (reference sequence). The CDR3 DNA reads as TGTGCCAGTAGTATAGGGGCACACAGCGGTAGAGCTTTCTTT. This translates into CASSIGAHSGRAFF.

The chain recombines TRBV15 with TRBJ2-7, with 11 bases fitting TRBD2. V shed 3 bases and J 6 bases; nucleotides not matched to a gene: 16. The CDR3 is made up of 18 amino acids. Germline V CDR1 and CDR2: LNHNV, YYDKDF (reference sequence). The DNA for the CDR3 is TGTGCCACCAGCAGCAAGACCGCGCTAGCGGGAGGAGAACGCGAGCAGTACGTC. Its protein product is CATSSKTALAGGEREQYV.

The chain combines TRBV6-6 with TRBJ2-5; 7 bases align to TRBD1. CDR1 is MNHNY, CDR2 SVGAGI, per germline (reference sequence). The CDR3 runs 11 residues. V was clipped by 2 bases and J by 13 bases; unmatched bases: 4. CDR3 sequence (DNA): TGTGCCAGCAGTTACGGACAGGCGTGGTACTTC. Encoded protein: CASSYGQAWYF.

The CDR3 spells CASSPSGLTIGQFF. The CDR3 DNA reads TGTGCCAGCAGCCCGAGTGGACTTACAATAGGGCAGTTCTTC. The chain is built from TRBV2 and TRBJ2-1, with D perhaps matching TRBD2 (5 bases). Looked up from germline, CDR1 is SNHLY and CDR2 is FYNNEI. The CDR3 sequence is 14 residues long. Trimming left V 6 bases short and J 12 bases short, with 21 bases between.

The rearrangement joins TRBV29-1 to TRBJ2-1; 8 bases align to TRBD2. The length of the CDR3 is 13 residues. Germline CDR1 is SQVTM and CDR2 is ANQGSEA. J gave up 9 bases and V 6 bases, and 10 bases lay outside the gene matches. CDR3 residues: CSVGEGAGGEQFF. The CDR3 coding sequence is TGCAGCGTGGGAGAAGGGGCGGGGGGTGAGCAGTTCTTC.

This clone has only one observation. This CDR3 is also generated by other DNA sequences in the sample. The rearrangement uses TRBV9 and TRBJ1-1, with D perhaps TRBD1 (5 bases). Germline CDR1 is SGDLS and CDR2 is YYNGEE. The CDR3 covers 17 residues. V shed 3 bases and J shed 4 bases, with 22 bases lying between them. The CDR3 reads CASSGRRGDSGSTEAFF. The CDR3 DNA reads TGTGCCAGCAGCGGACGTCGAGGGGACTCGGGGAGCACTGAAGCTTTCTTT.

V and J are TRBV7-8 and TRBJ2-1; TRBD1 might be the D (6 bases). The CDR3 covers 12 residues. V gave up 6 bases and J gave up 6 bases, with 9 bases separating them. The V gene's germline CDR1 is SGHVS and CDR2 FQNEAQ. CDR3 loop: CASSLQGNEQFF. CDR3 sequence (DNA): TGTGCCAGCAGTTTACAGGGCAATGAGCAGTTCTTC.

This clone was observed a single time. The V gene is TRBV6-5, the J gene TRBJ1-4; 7 nucleotides match TRBD1. CDR1 and CDR2 from the germline V gene are MNHEY and SVGAGI. Trimming took 6 bases from V and 4 from J; bases not matched to a gene: 8. The length of the CDR3 is 15 residues. The CDR3 loop is CASSRQGSGNEKLFF. The CDR3, as DNA: TGTGCCAGCAGCCGACAGGGATCTGGTAATGAAAAACTGTTTTTT.